This entry lists 13 T cell receptor beta chains sequenced from one sample in a study of CD8+CD57+ T cells in acquired aplastic anemia. For sequencing, patients were chosen who had shown expansion of CD8+CD57+ cells by flow cytometry. Genomic DNA was employed as the template in profiling TCR beta VDJ and CDR3. TCRdb independently ran MiXCR on the reads; one entry per CDR3 protein. This sample has about 240,000 distinct CDR3 sequences, with about 44% found just once. The specimen was sorted CD4+, CD8+, or CD8+CD57+ T cells (not recorded which) from PBMCs. The source of these receptors is a human donor with aplastic anemia.

This clonotype was detected a few times. Given a much more abundant clone one base away, this may be a read error. The rearrangement joins TRBV4-3 to TRBJ1-6; no firm D call. Germline-derived CDR1 and CDR2 are LGHNA and YSLEER. The CDR3 extends over 15 amino acids. In DNA form, the CDR3 reads TGCGCCAGCGGCCAAGATTCGACGTACAATTCACCCCTCCACTTT. It specifies CASGQDSTYNSPLHF.

This clonotype has only a few counts. The chain has TRBV28 and TRBJ1-5; the D is unclear. CDR1 and CDR2 (germline): MDHEN, SYDVKM. There are 13 residues in the CDR3. V was clipped by 6 bases and J by 0 bases, with 6 bases between them. The CDR3 region has the DNA TGTGCCAGCAGGTTTTATAGCAATCAGCCCCAGCATTTT. Its translation is CASRFYSNQPQHF.

V gene TRBV29-1 combines with J gene TRBJ2-7; 12 bases agree with TRBD1. Germline values: CDR1 SQVTM, CDR2 ANQGSEA. Trimming removed 4 bases from V and 7 bases from J; junction bases left unmatched: 8. This CDR3 has 14 amino acids. This CDR3 reads CSVVRGQGAFEQYF. CDR3 DNA: TGCAGCGTTGTACGGGGACAGGGGGCTTTTGAGCAGTACTTC.

The chain combines TRBV30 with TRBJ2-2; 8 bases fit TRBD2. CDR3 length: 15 amino acids. The junction had 6 bases not matched to a gene; V was cut back by 1 base and J by 5 bases. In germline, CDR1 is GTSNPN, CDR2 SVGIG (reference sequence). The CDR3 loop reads CAWSAGGEETGELFF. CDR3 coding DNA: TGTGCCTGGAGTGCGGGGGGGGAGGAGACCGGGGAGCTGTTTTTT.

This clonotype was detected a few times. This may be a read error, as it is one base from a much larger clone. The chain is built from TRBV12-3 or TRBV12-4 and TRBJ1-1; a weak D match, TRBD1 (5 bases). CDR3 size: 15 residues. This chain's CDR3 is CASRYRTFMNTEALF. CDR3 in DNA: TGTGCCAGCAGATACAGGACATTCATGAACACTGAAGCTCTCTTT.

The sample holds one count of this clonotype. V and J are TRBV19 and TRBJ2-7, with TRBD1 matching 8 bases. V lost 6 bases, J lost 1 base, and 5 bases stayed unmatched. CDR1 is LNHDA, CDR2 SQIVND, per germline (reference sequence). There are 14 residues in the CDR3. The CDR3 here is CASRKDRASYEQYF. The CDR3 coding sequence is TGTGCCAGTAGGAAGGACAGGGCGTCCTACGAGCAGTACTTC.

This clonotype came up many times. The chain carries TRBV9 and TRBJ2-2; 12 bases align to TRBD1. J lost 1 base, V lost 3 bases, and 1 base had no gene match. Germline V gene lookup returns CDR1 SGDLS and CDR2 YYNGEE. CDR3 size: 16 residues. The CDR3 region is CASSGDRGRNTGELFF. DNA for the CDR3: TGTGCCAGCAGCGGGGACAGGGGGCGGAACACCGGGGAGCTGTTTTTT.

This clonotype has a count of ten or more. At one of its ends the junction is not consistent with the germline gene, which may arise from a read error. The V call is TRBV5-1, the J call TRBJ1-4; D call uncertain. Germline V gene lookup returns CDR1 SGHRS and CDR2 YFSETQ. The CDR3 runs 13 residues. CDR3 loop: CASSLSTNEKLFF. CDR3 DNA: TGTGCCAGCAGCTTATCAACTAATGAAAAACTGTTTTTT.

This clonotype was detected ten times or more. The V and J genes are TRBV6-2 or TRBV6-3 and TRBJ2-7; D call uncertain. Germline CDR1 and CDR2: MNHEY and SVGEGT. V was cut by 6 bases and J by 3 bases, with 15 bases left in between. CDR3 size: 14 residues. The CDR3 DNA is TGTGCCAGCAGCTTAAGAAGGGTTGGCTACGAGCAGTACTTC. Translating it yields CASSLRRVGYEQYF.

Note on this clonotype: A much more abundant neighbour one base away suggests this may be a read error. The gene calls are TRBV20-1 and TRBJ1-5; TRBD1 is a possible D gene (6 bases). Trimming took off 5 bases at V and 6 bases at J, with 23 bases between the two ends. Germline V gives CDR1 DFQATT, CDR2 SNEGSKA (reference sequence). The CDR3 has 16 residues. The CDR3, as DNA: TGCAGTGCTGGAAGCCTTCGGGACATCAAGTTTCAGCCCCAGCATTTT. It encodes CSAGSLRDIKFQPQHF.

The V gene is TRBV5-1, the J gene TRBJ1-1; 7 nucleotides match TRBD1. With V trimmed by 0 bases and J by 0 bases, 5 bases remained unmatched. From germline, CDR1 is SGHRS and CDR2 YFSETQ. There are 16 residues in the CDR3. This chain's CDR3 is CASSLAGTAMNTEAFF. The CDR3 bases are TGCGCCAGCAGCTTGGCGGGGACAGCCATGAACACTGAAGCTTTCTTT.

V is TRBV7-9 and J is TRBJ2-7; 11 nucleotides match TRBD2. The CDR3 has 15 residues. Germline V lookup: CDR1 SEHNR, CDR2 FQNEAQ (reference sequence). V shed 2 bases, J shed 7 bases, and the junction held 7 bases outside the gene matches. The CDR3: CASSLNSLAGGEQYV. DNA of the CDR3: TGTGCCAGCAGCTTAAACTCGCTAGCGGGGGGTGAGCAGTACGTC.

This chain joins TRBV19 and TRBJ1-2; possible D gene TRBD1, 5 bases. V lost 5 bases and J lost 2, with 12 bases in between. This CDR3 is 14 amino acids long. Germline loops: CDR1 LNHDA, CDR2 SQIVND (reference sequence). The CDR3, as DNA: TGTGCCAGTAGTCCCGAGGCAGGGAACTATGGCTACACCTTC. It codes for CASSPEAGNYGYTF.